This T cell receptor (beta chain) was obtained from a study of OX40 agonist ivuxolimab in advanced cancers. Study-wide results and caveats: Several nonresponders also turned out to have low normalized T-cell clonal expansion.

After removal of 5 bases from V and 3 bases from J, the junction contained 3 bases not matched to a gene. The CDR3 totals 15 residues. CDR1 and CDR2 from the germline V gene are SEHNR and FQNEAQ (reference sequence). Sequenced by immunoSEQ multiplex PCR; TCRdb stores in-frame clones only, minus some. Among about 30,000 clones listed, just over 90% were seen once. Comment on this clone: The antigen is unknown.

The sample consisted of CD4+ or CD8+ T cells sorted from blood, taken in a trial of the OX40 agonist ivuxolimab. The sequence derives from an adult with an advanced solid tumor such as melanoma, head and neck, liver or kidney cancer. V usage is TRBV7-9 and J usage is TRBJ2-1; 11 positions agree with TRBD2. CDR3 protein: CASSQGLAGYNEQFF. CDR3 nucleotide sequence: TGTGCCAGCAGCCAAGGACTAGCGGGCTACAATGAGCAGTTCTTC.